Here is one T cell receptor beta chain with its context. The length of the CDR3 is 14 residues. Germline loops: CDR1 SGHNT, CDR2 YENEEA. The V and J ends lost 5 bases and 5 bases, in that order; junction bases with no gene match: 6. Deep sequencing aimed at 1 in 200,000 to 1 in 1 million T cells' resolution. Assay used: immunoSEQ multiplex PCR; TCRdb lists only in-frame clones, some missing. The table has approximately 120,000 clones, around 84% seen once. The entry originates in a study of cytotoxic CD8 clonotypes in ibrutinib-treated CLL. The material sequenced was PBMCs, taken after 24 months of ibrutinib treatment. The genes are TRBV11-3 and TRBJ1-1; 9 nucleotides match TRBD1. The receptor comes from a human donor with chronic lymphocytic leukemia. The CDR3 DNA reads TGTGCCAGCAGCATGGGACAGGGTGAGACTGAAGCTTTCTTT. Its translation: CASSMGQGETEAFF.